These 6 T cell receptor beta chains share one sample of origin, sequenced in a study of T cell responses to AZD1222 COVID-19 vaccine. TCRdb keeps only in-frame clones here, not all; method: immunoSEQ multiplex PCR. The sample consists of 120,000 or so clones, 75% to 85% of them appearing once. The material sequenced was peripheral blood, taken 28 days after the second AZD1222 dose. The receptors here all came from an adult who received the AZD1222 COVID-19 vaccine.

This chain uses TRBV3-1 (or the pseudogene TRBV3-2) with TRBJ1-2; D gene uncertain. Germline CDR1 is LGHDT and CDR2 is YNNKEL (reference sequence). Trimming shortened V by 2 bases and J by 7 bases, and 11 bases separated the two germline ends. The CDR3 sequence is 13 residues long. The CDR3 region has the DNA TGTGCCAGCAGCCAAATGGGTGGCGGTGGCTACACCTTC. It is translated as CASSQMGGGGYTF.

The chain joins TRBV28 to TRBJ1-5; TRBD1 is a possible D gene (5 bases). Trimming pared 5 bases from V and 1 base from J, leaving 21 bases between. The CDR3 contains 18 residues. Germline V lookup: CDR1 MDHEN, CDR2 SYDVKM. CDR3 region: CASSLEAGLGDSNQPQHF. The CDR3 DNA reads TGTGCCAGCAGTCTCGAAGCCGGGTTGGGGGACAGCAATCAGCCCCAGCATTTT.

The J gene is TRBJ2-3, the V gene TRBV5-1; D unclear. The CDR3 has 13 residues. Germline lookup yields CDR1 SGHRS and CDR2 YFSETQ. Trimming left V 6 bases short and J 0 bases short, with 8 bases between. CDR3 nucleotides: TGCGCCAGCAACCCGGACAGCACAGATACGCAGTATTTT. It codes for CASNPDSTDTQYF.

This rearrangement joins TRBV12-3 or TRBV12-4 to TRBJ2-3; D could derive from TRBD1 or TRBD2 (5 bases each). CDR3 size: 12 residues. V was shortened by 6 bases and J by 4 bases, with 8 bases between the two germline ends. The CDR3 bases are TGTGCCAGCAGCTTGGGGGCAGATACGCAGTATTTT. This gives the protein CASSLGADTQYF.

This chain links TRBV6-5 with TRBJ2-7; D is unresolved. In germline, CDR1 is MNHEY, CDR2 SVGAGI. CDR3 length equals 13 residues. V dropped 4 bases and J dropped 2 bases, with 9 bases sitting between them. The CDR3, as DNA: TGTGCCAGCAGTTCCAGTAAAACCTACGAGCAGTACTTC. Translated, it gives CASSSSKTYEQYF.

The chain links TRBV5-1 to TRBJ1-1, with D perhaps TRBD1 (5 bases). CDR1 and CDR2 (germline): SGHRS, YFSETQ. V gave up 0 bases and J gave up 6 bases, with 15 bases separating them. The CDR3 has 15 amino acids. The CDR3 sequence: CASSLARAGVSEAFF. CDR3 sequence (DNA): TGCGCCAGCAGCTTGGCCAGGGCGGGGGTCTCTGAAGCTTTCTTT. Supplemented by reference TRBV5-1 and TRBJ1-1, the full variable domain reads KAGVTQTPRYLIKTRGQQVTLSCSPISGHRSVSWYQQTPGQGLQFLFEYFSETQRNKGNFPGRFSGRQFSNSRSEMNVSTLELGDSALYLCASSLARAGVSEAFFGQGTRLTVV.